The source of this T cell receptor (beta chain) is a study of OX40 agonist ivuxolimab in advanced cancers. Looking at the study overall: Ivuxolimab was delivered to patients intravenously every 2 weeks at doses spanning 0.01 to 10 mg/kg. Earlier treatment with anti-PD-1, anti-PD-L1 or anti-CTLA-4 was permitted, and about 40% had received some.

Worth noting for this clone: Its antigen is not identified.

Germline V gene lookup returns CDR1 MNHNY and CDR2 SVGAGI (reference sequence). With V trimmed by 2 bases and J by 7 bases, 5 bases remained unmatched. The CDR3 loop spans 15 amino acids. This table comes from immunoSEQ multiplex PCR, and its TCRdb copy is limited to in-frame clones, with some not included. The table lists tens of thousands of clones, around nine tenths of them singletons. General study findings and limits: Doses of 0.1 to 3.0 mg/kg were accompanied by clonal expansion of CD4+ and CD8+ blood T cells by week 6.

The origin of this receptor is an adult with an advanced solid tumor such as melanoma, head and neck, liver or kidney cancer. Sequenced material: CD4+ or CD8+ T cells sorted from blood, taken in a trial of the OX40 agonist ivuxolimab. The gene calls are TRBV6-6 and TRBJ2-3; TRBD2 matches at 11 bases. CDR3 protein: CASSYTSGSGNTQYF. CDR3 nucleotide sequence: TGTGCCAGCAGTTACACTAGCGGGAGTGGAAATACGCAGTATTTT.